This T cell receptor beta chain is drawn from a study of neurological immune-mediated disorders. General study points: The study found no CDR3 amino acid sequences shared by expanded clones across subjects, suggesting private repertoires in all groups. HTLV-1-associated myelopathy had the most TCR clonal expansion, whereas multiple sclerosis had the least (lower than in healthy controls).

The time point: longitudinal time-point 1 (baseline). Unsorted libraries were prepared from 2 million PBMCs that had been stored at -80 C. As concerns this clonotype: Antigen specificity is unknown. Mismatch with germline at one junction end may stem from a read error.

The CDR3 is 16 residues long. In germline, CDR1 is SNHLY, CDR2 FYNNEI. Each TCR transcript was tagged with a 10-nucleotide random UMI during 5'RACE. TCRdb recomputed calls from the 5' RACE reads with MiXCR, one row per CDR3 protein. Of around 71,000 distinct CDR3 sequences listed, roughly an eighth are singletons. The sequence was collected from a female donor with HTLV-1-associated myelopathy (HAM/TSP). The specimen was PBMCs. V usage is TRBV2 and J usage is TRBJ2-3, with 8 bases lining up with TRBD2. CDR3 sequence: CASSTSSGANTYTQYF. The CDR3, as DNA: TGTGCCAGCAGCACAAGTAGCGGGGCTAACACATATACTCAGTATTTT.